These T cell receptor beta chains were read from a single sample in a study of blood T cells in healthy people across ages. One entry per CDR3 protein, called by TCRdb with MiXCR from the 5' RACE reads. The repertoire holds roughly 1,300,000 distinct CDR3 sequences, with around 55% as singletons. Sequencing used blood. These receptors originate from a man between 18 and 35 years old in good health. The CDR3 runs from the conserved cysteine through the conserved F or W.

j_call v_call cdr3_aa
TRBJ2-7 TRBV29-1 CSVLGTGIYEQYF
TRBJ1-2 TRBV7-9 CAIPFQGIGYTF
TRBJ2-7 TRBV4-1 CASSQRGPLEEQYF
TRBJ2-7 TRBV14 CASSQDQVQSYEQYF
TRBJ2-4 TRBV29-1 CSVPEGGNIQYF
TRBJ2-3 TRBV5-6 CASSLVVRSSSTDTQYF
TRBJ2-6 TRBV2 CASNLASGANVLTF
TRBJ2-7 TRBV25-1 CASSASQGGGYEQYF
TRBJ2-7 TRBV7-2 CASSLSWTSGYEQYF
TRBJ2-1 TRBV6-4 CASSDSPTGNNEQFF
TRBJ2-7 TRBV29-1 CSVAAGPYEQYF
. TRBV7-6 CASSLAWGFQETQYF
TRBJ2-5 TRBV11-2 CASSLSGGAGETQYF
TRBJ2-5 TRBV2 CASITRDRQETQYF
TRBJ1-2 TRBV7-2 CASSSFFRTPGNYGYTF
TRBJ2-2 TRBV4-3 CASSQDRGVTGELFF
TRBJ1-5 TRBV7-8 CASSSWFRDSRNGQPQHF
TRBJ2-1 TRBV20-1 CSARAARLADSYNEQFF
TRBJ1-2 TRBV6-2/TRBV6-3 CASRLFVGDGYGYTF
TRBJ1-4 TRBV2 CASSDADPQGEKLFF
TRBJ2-5 TRBV4-1 CASSQDVGGETQYF
TRBJ2-3 TRBV20-1 CSARRGDTQYF
TRBJ2-4 TRBV29-1 CSVVGVAKNIQYF
. TRBV20-1 CSALGGTGGHEQYF
TRBJ2-1 TRBV12-3/TRBV12-4 CASSFTSRYNEQFF
TRBJ1-2 TRBV6-5 CASRNPGTEDFDGYTF
TRBJ1-6 TRBV28 CVSSWTGGYNSPLHF
TRBJ2-7 TRBV7-2 CASSWQGYEQYF
TRBJ2-3 TRBV29-1 CSVRLAGRGDTQYF
TRBJ1-6 TRBV6-1 CASKRQGSNSPLHF
TRBJ2-3 TRBV25-1 CASSDPRGSDTQYF
TRBJ1-5 TRBV6-2/TRBV6-3 CASSYLGAGSNQPQHF
. TRBV4-2 CASSHLLGDEQYF
TRBJ1-2 TRBV29-1 CSVMVGGDYGYTF
TRBJ1-1 TRBV5-1 CASSWDRNTEAFF
TRBJ1-4 TRBV29-1 CSVASYAQEKLFF
TRBJ2-1 TRBV7-6 CASSGASGRSSYNEQFF
TRBJ1-4 TRBV20-1 CSADRQAGGEKLFF
TRBJ1-1 TRBV11-2 CASSFDRGTEAFF
TRBJ2-3 TRBV20-1 CSAILQDEIWGFTDTQYF
TRBJ2-3 TRBV12-3/TRBV12-4 CASSFVRGRGTDTQYF
TRBJ2-5 TRBV13 CASSLALSSQETQYF
TRBJ1-2 TRBV28 CASSLDRLNYGYTF
TRBJ2-1 TRBV3-1 CASSQAHSGGLYNEQFF